Presented here are 21 T cell receptor beta chains from one specimen sequenced in a study of cytomegalovirus exposure and HLA in healthy donors. The PCR ran on 60 Vbeta and 13 Jbeta primers. Using immunoSEQ multiplex PCR, the repertoire was profiled, and TCRdb retains in-frame clones only, with some absent. The sample carries nearly 200,000 clones, under 90% recorded once. The specimen sequenced was PBMCs. All receptors come from a boy aged 2-9 years in good health and CMV-seronegative.

The V gene is TRBV4-2, the J gene TRBJ2-1; 7 bases fit TRBD2. The germline CDR1 and CDR2 sequences are LGHNA and YNFKEQ. The ends lost 4 bases at V and 1 base at J; junction bases unmatched: 7. The CDR3 contains 16 residues. CDR3 region: CASSLVGGESYNEQFF. The CDR3 DNA reads as TGTGCCAGCAGCCTGGTGGGGGGGGAATCCTACAATGAGCAGTTCTTC.

This sequence joins TRBV9 and TRBJ2-5; 14 bases fit TRBD2. This CDR3 is built from 16 residues. CDR1 is SGDLS, CDR2 YYNGEE, per germline. V lost 0 bases, J lost 2 bases, and 0 bases stayed unmatched. CDR3 bases: TGTGCCAGCAGCGTAGGGACTAGCGGGGGGCAAGAGACCCAGTACTTC. Protein sequence: CASSVGTSGGQETQYF.

The gene calls are TRBV11-1 and TRBJ1-1; D is ambiguous. The CDR3 extends over 14 amino acids. V was clipped by 2 bases and J by 4 bases, with 11 bases between them. Germline V gives CDR1 SGHAT, CDR2 FQDESV (reference sequence). The CDR3 DNA reads as TGTGCCAGCAGCTTATTGTACAGTTCCACTGAAGCTTTCTTT. Its translation: CASSLLYSSTEAFF.

V usage is TRBV13 and J usage is TRBJ2-1; tentative D call: TRBD2 (5 bases). Trimming pared 0 bases from V and 10 bases from J, leaving 16 bases between. The CDR3 covers 15 residues. Germline CDR1 and CDR2: PRHDT and FYEKMQ (reference sequence). CDR3 DNA sequence: TGTGCCAGCAGCTTAGGACAAACCCTACTAGGGGAGCAGTTCTTC. Protein product: CASSLGQTLLGEQFF.

The gene calls are TRBV9 and TRBJ1-2, with 8 bases fitting TRBD1. The junction had 13 bases not matched to a gene; V was cut back by 4 bases and J by 8 bases. The CDR3 has 15 residues. Germline V gene data show CDR1 as SGDLS and CDR2 as YYNGEE. The CDR3: CASSPSRDRKRGYTF. In DNA form, the CDR3 reads TGTGCCAGCAGCCCATCGCGGGACAGGAAACGGGGCTACACCTTC.

Only a few counts were recorded for this clone. CDR3 DNA: TGTGCCAGCAGTCGTTCCAGGGTGGGCACCGGGGAGCTGTTTTTT. As protein: CASSRSRVGTGELFF. This chain joins TRBV6-5 and TRBJ2-2; D might be TRBD1 (5 bases). Germline CDR1 MNHEY, CDR2 SVGAGI. The V end lost 5 bases, the J end lost 4 bases, and 14 bases lay between the germline ends. CDR3 size: 15 residues.

V gene TRBV4-2 combines with J gene TRBJ1-2; TRBD1 matches at 10 bases. This CDR3 has 15 residues. Germline lookup yields CDR1 LGHNA and CDR2 YNFKEQ. Trimming cost V 1 base and J 4 bases; bases outside gene matches: 3. As DNA, the CDR3 is TGTGCCAGCAGCCAAGGGGGGACAGGGGTCTATGGCTACACCTTC. Amino acids: CASSQGGTGVYGYTF.

The chain couples TRBV7-6 to TRBJ2-2; 10 bases fit TRBD1. Germline CDR1 is SGHVS and CDR2 is FNYEAQ. The CDR3 extends over 15 amino acids. V dropped 6 bases and J dropped 5; count of bases not matched to a gene: 6. The CDR3 bases are TGTGCCAGCAGGTCCGGGACAGGGGTAACCGGGGAGCTGTTTTTT. Translated: CASRSGTGVTGELFF.

The gene calls are TRBV4-3 and TRBJ2-1, with D hard to call. The germline CDR1 and CDR2 sequences are LGHNA and YSLEER. This CDR3 has 13 amino acids. V lost 3 bases to trimming and J lost 4 bases, with 7 bases between them. The DNA for the CDR3 is TGCGCCAGCAGCCACGGTAGTTACAATGAGCAGTTCTTC. Protein product: CASSHGSYNEQFF.

The V and J genes are TRBV7-9 and TRBJ2-7; D call uncertain. Trimming cost V 1 base and J 3 bases, with 10 bases left between them. The CDR3 covers 14 residues. CDR1 is SEHNR and CDR2 is FQNEAQ in the germline V gene (reference sequence). The CDR3 sequence: CASSLGSQFYEQYF. CDR3 DNA: TGTGCCAGCAGCTTAGGGTCCCAGTTCTACGAGCAGTACTTC.

V gene TRBV5-4 combines with J gene TRBJ2-7; 13 bases are shared with TRBD2. V lost 9 bases to trimming and J lost 4 bases; unmatched junction nucleotides: 7. Per germline, CDR1 SGHNT and CDR2 YYREEE (reference sequence). The length of the CDR3 is 14 residues. DNA of the CDR3: TGTGCCACTACACTAGCGGGGGGGCGGTACGAGCAGTACTTC. It translates to CATTLAGGRYEQYF. The full variable domain, its missing parts supplied by reference TRBV5-4 and TRBJ2-7, is ETGVTQSPTHLIKTRGQQVTLRCSSQSGHNTVSWYQQALGQGPQFIFQYYREEENGRGNFPPRFSGLQFPNYSSELNVNALELDDSALYLCATTLAGGRYEQYFGPGTRLTVT.

The V gene is TRBV29-1, the J gene TRBJ1-1, with 7 positions matching TRBD1. Germline CDR1 reads SQVTM; CDR2 reads ANQGSEA. Unmatched junction bases numbered 3, after V lost 4 bases and J lost 1 base. The CDR3 spans 13 residues. The CDR3 DNA reads TGCAGCGTTGCGGGACAGCCGAACACTGAAGCTTTCTTT. It codes for CSVAGQPNTEAFF.

The V and J genes are TRBV5-4 and TRBJ2-5; TRBD2 matches at 9 bases. Germline CDR1 is SGHNT and CDR2 is YYREEE (reference sequence). The CDR3 length is 16 residues. V gave up 4 bases and J gave up 4 bases; unmatched junction bases: 11. CDR3 in DNA: TGTGCCAGCAGCCCTGGGACTAGCAGCGACGGAGAGACCCAGTACTTC. This encodes CASSPGTSSDGETQYF.

This clone was detected only a few times. This rearrangement joins TRBV6-6 to TRBJ1-2; the D is unclear. Germline loops: CDR1 MNHNY, CDR2 SVGAGI (reference sequence). Trimming left V 2 bases short and J 8 bases short, with 18 bases between. The CDR3 contains 15 residues. The CDR3 nucleotides read TGTGCCAGCAGTTACCTCCCAGGCACCGGTGGGGGCTACACCTTC. Protein sequence: CASSYLPGTGGGYTF.

This CDR3 reads CASSQETGLEHSEQFF. The CDR3 DNA sequence: TGTGCCAGCAGCCAAGAAACAGGACTAGAGCACAGTGAGCAGTTCTTC. The chain uses TRBV4-2 and TRBJ2-1; 7 nucleotides align to TRBD2. CDR1 LGHNA and CDR2 YNFKEQ come from the germline V gene. The junction had 11 bases not matched to a gene; V was cut back by 0 bases and J by 9 bases. CDR3 length equals 16 residues.

This chain links TRBV2 with TRBJ2-7; the match to TRBD1 covers 7 bases. Germline V lookup: CDR1 SNHLY, CDR2 FYNNEI. V lost 6 bases to trimming and J lost 7 bases; unmatched junction nucleotides: 15. The CDR3 length is 15 residues. The CDR3 bases are TGTGCCAGCAGGGCAGAACGGGGACAGTCTGGTGAGCAGTACTTC. This translates into CASRAERGQSGEQYF.

The gene calls are TRBV19 and TRBJ1-5; 10 positions match TRBD1. The V gene's germline CDR1 is LNHDA and CDR2 SQIVND (reference sequence). V dropped 8 bases and J dropped 6; count of bases not matched to a gene: 10. This CDR3 is built from 15 residues. This CDR3 reads CASRFGQGVTQPQHF. The CDR3 coding sequence is TGTGCCAGTCGGTTCGGACAGGGGGTCACTCAGCCCCAGCATTTT.

To note about this clone: The same CDR3 arises from other DNA sequences in this sample as well. The chain recombines TRBV7-2 with TRBJ1-1; D unresolved. The CDR3 spans 15 residues. Germline V lookup: CDR1 SGHTA, CDR2 FQGNSA. Trimming cost V 1 base and J 0 bases, with 9 bases left between them. The CDR3 coding sequence is TGTGCCAGCAGCTTAGTAGCGGGCCTGAACACTGAAGCTTTCTTT. It specifies CASSLVAGLNTEAFF.

The chain has TRBV29-1 and TRBJ2-7; 7 bases fit TRBD1. Unmatched junction bases numbered 6, after V lost 4 bases and J lost 0 bases. The germline V gene has CDR1 SQVTM and CDR2 ANQGSEA. This CDR3 is 14 amino acids long. CDR3 protein: CSVAGTVHSYEQYF. CDR3 in DNA: TGCAGCGTTGCCGGGACAGTCCACTCCTACGAGCAGTACTTC.

The V and J genes are TRBV7-9 and TRBJ1-5; D remains unclear. The CDR3 consists of 13 residues. V shed 5 bases and J shed 5 bases, with 10 bases lying between them. In germline, CDR1 is SEHNR, CDR2 FQNEAQ (reference sequence). The CDR3 is CASSPGADQPQHF. The DNA of the CDR3 is TGTGCCAGCAGCCCCGGAGCGGATCAGCCCCAGCATTTT.

This clone was counted once. The conserved final phenylalanine or tryptophan is absent from the CDR3, which likely points to a read error. J is TRBJ1-1 and V is TRBV7-8; no definite D call. Trimming pared 0 bases from V and 1 base from J, leaving 15 bases between. The CDR3 spans 17 residues. The germline V gene has CDR1 SGHVS and CDR2 FQNEAQ. The CDR3 here is CASSLAVRGWGNTEAFL. CDR3 bases: TGTGCCAGCAGCTTAGCGGTGCGGGGTTGGGGGAACACTGAAGCTTTCCTT.